This is a list of T cell receptor beta chains from one sample in a study of human T cells and chemical hapten exposure. TCRdb redid the calling of the RACE reads with MiXCR, one entry per CDR3 protein. In the table there are fewer than 65,000 distinct CDR3 sequences, 9.4% of which are singletons. The starting material was whole blood, obtained in connection with sensitization to the hapten diphenylcyclopropenone (DPC). The receptors originated from a woman between 40 and 55 years old with alopecia areata. Some clones in this sample may be carry-over from other donors' samples. The CDR3 runs from the conserved cysteine through the conserved F or W. D genes are given only for firm matches. Only part of the rows carry a size: once, few, many, or a class if the clone is expanded.

DNA,CDR3,size,D,V,J
TGTGCCAGCAGTGAGGTCGGTGAAAGCAATCAGCCCCAGCATTTT,CASSEVGESNQPQHF,NA,NA,TRBV6-1,TRBJ1-5
TGTGCCAGCAGCCAACTAGCGGGGCAGGGCGAGCAGTACTTC,CASSQLAGQGEQYF,many,TRBD2,TRBV2,TRBJ2-7
TGTGCCAGCAGCTTGGGAGGGGACGGCTCCTACGAGCAGTACTTC,CASSLGGDGSYEQYF,NA,TRBD2,TRBV7-8,TRBJ2-7
TGTGCCAGCAGCAATAAGGCTCGAGCAGCTTTCTTT,CASSNKARAAFF,many,NA,TRBV21-1,TRBJ1-1
TGTGCCAGCTCACCACAGGGGCTCACAGATACGCAGTATTTT,CASSPQGLTDTQYF,many,NA,TRBV18,TRBJ2-3
TGTGCCAGTAGTATCCCCGGGCGGGAAAAACTGTTTTTT,CASSIPGREKLFF,NA,NA,TRBV19,TRBJ1-4
TGTGCCAGCAGCTTAGAGGGACTCCCAGAGTATTTT,CASSLEGLPEYF,many,NA,TRBV7-2,TRBJ2-3
TGCAGCGCGAACAGGGGTGTCGGACCCCAGCATTTT,CSANRGVGPQHF,many,TRBD1,TRBV29-1,TRBJ1-5
TGTGCCAGCATCCACCGGGACAGACCCACAGATACGCAGTATTTT,CASIHRDRPTDTQYF,many,TRBD1,TRBV7-9,TRBJ2-3
TGTGCCAGCAGCTTAAGGGGACAGGGGGTCGAGCAGTACTTC,CASSLRGQGVEQYF,many,TRBD1,TRBV7-2,TRBJ2-7
TGTGCCAGCTCACCGTCGGCGGTCGGAGCACCGGGGGACTATGGCTACACCTTC,CASSPSAVGAPGDYGYTF,NA,NA,TRBV18,TRBJ1-2
TGCGCCAGCAGCCGGGACTTGCGGCAAGAGACCCAGTACTTC,CASSRDLRQETQYF,once,NA,TRBV4-1,TRBJ2-5
TGTGCCAGCAGATACAGGGAGCCGAACACTGAAGCTTTCTTT,CASRYREPNTEAFF,NA,NA,TRBV7-2,TRBJ1-1
TGTGCCAGCAGTTACTCGCGCGACACTTTGCGGCAGTACTTC,CASSYSRDTLRQYF,NA,NA,TRBV6-6,TRBJ2-7
TGCAGTGCTAGCAGCCGGGGACAGCCCCAGCATTTT,CSASSRGQPQHF,many,NA,TRBV20-1,TRBJ1-5
TGCAGCGCCCGCGGACAGGGGGGGGGCGAGCAGTACTTC,CSARGQGGGEQYF,many,TRBD1,TRBV29-1,TRBJ2-7
TGTGCCAGCAGCTCTGGTCCCATTGGCAATCAGCCCCAGCATTTT,CASSSGPIGNQPQHF,NA,NA,TRBV9,TRBJ1-5
TGCGCCAGCAGCCCGAACACGGCTTTGAACACCGGGGAGCTGTTTTTT,CASSPNTALNTGELFF,few,NA,TRBV4-3,TRBJ2-2
TGCAGCGTTGATCCACTGAACACTGAAGCTTTCTTT,CSVDPLNTEAFF,NA,NA,TRBV29-1,TRBJ1-1
TGCGCCAGCAGCCTAGGGGGGAGGCAGCCCCAGCATTTT,CASSLGGRQPQHF,many,NA,TRBV4-1,TRBJ1-5
TGTGCCAGCAGCTTCTTGCGCCAGAACAGTATGAACACTGAAGCTTTCTTT,CASSFLRQNSMNTEAFF,many,NA,TRBV11-1,TRBJ1-1
TGTGCCAGCAGCATCCACCGGGAGGAGGAGCAGTACTTC,CASSIHREEEQYF,many,TRBD2,TRBV7-8,TRBJ2-7
TGCAGTGCTGACACCGGGACAGGGGATATGGGCAATCAGCCCCAGCATTTT,CSADTGTGDMGNQPQHF,many,TRBD1,TRBV20-1,TRBJ1-5
TGTGCCAGCAGCTTAGGCTTAGCGCGCTCGGAGTTCTTC,CASSLGLARSEFF,many,NA,TRBV7-2,TRBJ2-1
TGTGCCAGCAGTGATGTGCGGAGGGCTTTCTTT,CASSDVRRAFF,many,NA,TRBV2,TRBJ1-1
TGTGCCAGCAGCCCCCGACTACTCTACGAGCAGTACTTC,CASSPRLLYEQYF,NA,NA,TRBV7-6,TRBJ2-7
TGCGCCAGCAGCGACAGCCCCGGGATACAAGAGACCCAGTACTTC,CASSDSPGIQETQYF,many,NA,TRBV5-1,TRBJ2-5
TGTGCCATCCGGGCCGATAGCTCCTACAATGAGCAGTTCTTC,CAIRADSSYNEQFF,few,NA,TRBV28,TRBJ2-1
TGTGCCAGCTCACCACCGGGACAGAATTATGGCTACACCTTC,CASSPPGQNYGYTF,few,TRBD1,TRBV18,TRBJ1-2
TGTGCCAGCAGCGCGGACGTAGGCAGTCAGCCCCAGCATTTT,CASSADVGSQPQHF,many,NA,TRBV7-9,TRBJ1-5
TGTGCCAGCAACCGTATCGGTCCGGGCGAAGCTTTCTTT,CASNRIGPGEAFF,many,NA,TRBV14,TRBJ1-1
TGTGCCAGCAGTTACGTTCAGGGGGAAAAACTGTTTTTT,CASSYVQGEKLFF,few,NA,TRBV6-5,TRBJ1-4
TGTGCCAGCAGTTACCCGGGACTAGCGGGGACCACCGGGGAGCTGTTTTTT,CASSYPGLAGTTGELFF,many,TRBD2,TRBV6-2/TRBV6-3,TRBJ2-2
TGTGCCAGCAGCCGAGACACAGGTTCCTACACCTTC,CASSRDTGSYTF,many,NA,TRBV3-1,TRBJ1-2
TGTGCCAGTCTCGGGGCAGGGGCCCCCACCGGGGAGCTGTTTTTT,CASLGAGAPTGELFF,many,NA,TRBV2,TRBJ2-2
TGTGCCAGCGGCAGGGACTTCCAAGCGGAGACCCAGTACTTC,CASGRDFQAETQYF,few,NA,TRBV12-3/TRBV12-4,TRBJ2-5
TGTGCCAGCAGCCCAGGGACGGATAATTCACCCCTCCACTTT,CASSPGTDNSPLHF,many,NA,TRBV6-2/TRBV6-3,TRBJ1-6
TGTGCCAGCACCCATAGTAAGAAACTCCCGGAGACCACCGGGGAGCTGTTTTTT,CASTHSKKLPETTGELFF,many,NA,TRBV9,TRBJ2-2
TGCAGCGTTGTGCGGGGGCTGGAGGAGACCCAGTACTTC,CSVVRGLEETQYF,NA,NA,TRBV29-1,TRBJ2-5
TGTGCCAGCAGTTACACACGGACGGGCAAAAACATTCAGTACTTC,CASSYTRTGKNIQYF,NA,NA,TRBV6-2/TRBV6-3,TRBJ2-4
TGTGCCAGCACCAACCGACCAGCTATAGGCGGGGAGCTGTTTTTT,CASTNRPAIGGELFF,many,NA,TRBV27,TRBJ2-2
TGTGCCAGCAGCTTTGTCGGGACCCAGTACTTC,CASSFVGTQYF,NA,NA,TRBV11-2,TRBJ2-5
TGTGCCAGCAGTCGGCCCCCGGGGACCACAGATACGCAGTATTTT,CASSRPPGTTDTQYF,few,NA,TRBV3-1,TRBJ2-3
TGTGCCAGCAGCTTGGGACCCCAAGAGACCCAGTACTTC,CASSLGPQETQYF,few,NA,TRBV5-6,TRBJ2-5
TGTGCCAGCAGCCAAGAAGGTTCAGATACGCAGTATTTT,CASSQEGSDTQYF,many,NA,TRBV3-1,TRBJ2-3
TGTGCCAGCAGTCCACAGGGGGGAGCCTACGAGCAGTACTTC,CASSPQGGAYEQYF,many,TRBD1,TRBV12-3/TRBV12-4,TRBJ2-7
TGCAGCGTTGTATTTGGGGACAGAGCCTACGAGCAGTACTTC,CSVVFGDRAYEQYF,many,TRBD1,TRBV29-1,TRBJ2-7